A selection of T cell receptor beta chains follows, all from one sample in a study of T cell repertoires in cytomegalovirus infection. TCRdb redid the calling of the reads with MiXCR, one entry per CDR3 protein. This sample has around 770,000 distinct CDR3 sequences, with 25% to 30% found just once. Their recognized antigens are unknown. The sample in question was cultured CD8+ T cells from PBMCs, obtained from culture after CMV antigen stimulation. All receptors come from a human donor in good health (CMV status not recorded). Some clones in this sample may be carry-over from other donors' samples. Each CDR3 is given with its conserved first and last residue. A D gene is named only where the DNA matches it firmly. The size entry is marked missing in some rows and otherwise reads once, few, many or a size class.

CDR3 DNA,CDR3 protein,J gene,V gene,clone size,D gene
TGTGCCAGCAGCATAGGGGGCGGATTGGACGAGCAGTACTTC,CASSIGGGLDEQYF,TRBJ2-7,TRBV7-2,many,TRBD1
TGTGCCAGCAGCCAAATGTCGACTGCGGGTTGGGAGACCCAGTACTTC,CASSQMSTAGWETQYF,TRBJ2-5,TRBV5-6,many,.
TGTGCCAGCAGTTACTCTACAGGGGTTGGATCACCCCTCCACTTT,CASSYSTGVGSPLHF,TRBJ1-6,TRBV6-5,.,TRBD1
TGTGCCAGCAGTATGTACACTAGACCCTCCTCGTTTCCTAGCACAGATACGCAGTATTTT,CASSMYTRPSSFPSTDTQYF,TRBJ2-3,TRBV6-2/TRBV6-3,.,.
TGTGCCAGTAGTCCTAAAAATCCGCGATATGCTTTCTTT,CASSPKNPRYAFF,TRBJ1-1,TRBV19,.,.
TGTGCCAGCAATGGTCCAGGGGAGGAGGGCTACACCTTC,CASNGPGEEGYTF,TRBJ1-2,TRBV12-3/TRBV12-4,few,.
TGTGCCAGCAGCCCCATTCAGGCGAGCGAGGCCTACGAGCAGTACTTC,CASSPIQASEAYEQYF,TRBJ2-7,TRBV5-6,few,.
TGCGCCAGCAGCTTCGGAAACTTCATCGAAAACACCATATATTTT,CASSFGNFIENTIYF,TRBJ1-3,TRBV5-1,.,.
TGTGCCATCAGTGCTTTCTCCCGGCAACAGGGCACTGAAGCTTTCTTT,CAISAFSRQQGTEAFF,TRBJ1-1,TRBV10-3,.,.
TGTGCCAGCAGCTCGGACGCTGGGACTAGCGGGGGCCTCAGGTTC,CASSSDAGTSGGLRF,TRBJ2-4,TRBV11-1,few,TRBD2
TGTGCCAGCAGTGATTCCCTCGCGTTCGGACAGTCTTATGGCTACACCTTC,CASSDSLAFGQSYGYTF,TRBJ1-2,TRBV25-1,.,.
TGTGCCAGCAGTTTACAAGGAACCCCCTACAATGAGCAGTTCTTC,CASSLQGTPYNEQFF,TRBJ2-1,TRBV27,.,.
TGTGCCAGCAGTGAAGATACAGGTGGTGATGAAAAACTGTTTTTT,CASSEDTGGDEKLFF,TRBJ1-4,TRBV2,.,.
TGTGCCAGCAGCTTAGATGGGCAGGGGATGGAGACCCAGTACTTC,CASSLDGQGMETQYF,TRBJ2-5,TRBV7-9,many,.
TGTGCCACCAGCAGGGAGCGGGGCAGCGACACAGATACGCAGTATTTT,CATSRERGSDTDTQYF,TRBJ2-3,TRBV15,.,TRBD2
TGTGCCAGCAGTGAAGATCTAGGGACCCTGGTTGTGCATAATTCACCCCTCCACTTT,CASSEDLGTLVVHNSPLHF,TRBJ1-6,TRBV2,.,.
TGTGCCAGCAGCGTAGACCCAGGGAACACCGGGGAGCTGTTTTTT,CASSVDPGNTGELFF,TRBJ2-2,TRBV9,.,.
TGCGCCAGCAGCCAAAGGTCGTACACCGGGGAGCTGTTTTTT,CASSQRSYTGELFF,TRBJ2-2,TRBV4-1,few,.
TGTGCCAGCAGTCCATGGGACGGTAATAATTCACCCCTCCACTTT,CASSPWDGNNSPLHF,TRBJ1-6,TRBV27,few,.
TGTGCCAGCAGTCTCCGAGACAGGGAGGGGACAGATACGCAGTATTTT,CASSLRDREGTDTQYF,TRBJ2-3,TRBV12-3/TRBV12-4,few,.
TGTGCCAGCAGTTACTCAGGGGGCCTCGAGCAGTTCTTC,CASSYSGGLEQFF,TRBJ2-1,TRBV6-6,few,TRBD1
TGCGCCAGCAGCCAAGTACCCGATCGGGATACGCAGTATTTT,CASSQVPDRDTQYF,TRBJ2-3,TRBV4-1,few,.
TGTGCCAGCAGCTTAGCCTCGGGGGTATCCTACGAGCAGTACTTC,CASSLASGVSYEQYF,TRBJ2-7,TRBV7-6,.,.
TGTGCCAGCAGTTTACGCGGGGGGGCATCTGATACGCAGTATTTT,CASSLRGGASDTQYF,TRBJ2-3,TRBV28,.,TRBD2
TGTGCCAGCAGGTCCCCTGGGACCGAAGGGGAGACCCAGTACTTC,CASRSPGTEGETQYF,TRBJ2-5,TRBV6-1,.,.
TGTGCCAGCAGTTACTTCCGCAGGGGAGGAACCGGGGAGCTGTTTTTT,CASSYFRRGGTGELFF,TRBJ2-2,TRBV6-6,.,.
TGTGCCAGCAGCGTAGCCCCAGGGGACCCGGCGGCCGGGGAGCTGTTTTTT,CASSVAPGDPAAGELFF,TRBJ2-2,TRBV9,.,.
TGTGCGGCAGACAGGGGAAGGGATGGCTACACCTTC,CAADRGRDGYTF,TRBJ1-2,TRBV10-3,few,TRBD1
TGCAGTGCTAGACCGGACGGGAACACTGAAGCTTTCTTT,CSARPDGNTEAFF,TRBJ1-1,TRBV20-1,.,.
TGTGCCAGCAGTTTAGGGTCGGGGAAAAACATTCAGTACTTC,CASSLGSGKNIQYF,TRBJ2-4,TRBV27,.,.
TGTGCCAGCAGTTTAGCGGACAGGGGACCCTTCAATGAGCAGTTCTTC,CASSLADRGPFNEQFF,TRBJ2-1,TRBV27,.,TRBD1
TGTGCCAGCAGCTTAGCGGGGGGAGGGGTTACAGATACGCAGTATTTT,CASSLAGGGVTDTQYF,TRBJ2-3,TRBV7-8,.,TRBD2
TGCGCCAGCAGCCAGCCTAGCGGGGGGCAAGAGACCCAGTACTTC,CASSQPSGGQETQYF,TRBJ2-5,TRBV4-1,few,TRBD2
TGTGCCAGCAGCCTAAGCGGCGGGGGTTGGGACCAAGAGACCCAGTACTTC,CASSLSGGGWDQETQYF,TRBJ2-5,TRBV7-8,many,TRBD2
TGTGCCAGCAGCCTGGGGACTAGCGTGGTCACAGATACGCAGTATTTT,CASSLGTSVVTDTQYF,TRBJ2-3,TRBV5-6,.,TRBD2
TGTGCCACCAGCAGAGATGGGCTAGCCTACAATGAGCAGTTCTTC,CATSRDGLAYNEQFF,TRBJ2-1,TRBV15,few,.
TGTGCCAGCAGCTTGTGGCAGGGGACCTATGGCTACACCTTC,CASSLWQGTYGYTF,TRBJ1-2,TRBV5-8,.,.
TGTGCCAGCAGCACCGGTTTGGACGGAAAATACACAACTAATGAAAAACTGTTTTTT,CASSTGLDGKYTTNEKLFF,TRBJ1-4,TRBV7-8,.,.
TGTGCCAGCAGCTTAGGAGCGGGGGGCAGCACAGATACGCAGTATTTT,CASSLGAGGSTDTQYF,TRBJ2-3,TRBV7-2,many,TRBD2
TGTGCCAGCAGTGCCAGCTTGCAGGAGACCCAGTACTTC,CASSASLQETQYF,TRBJ2-5,TRBV12-3/TRBV12-4,.,.
TGTGCCAGCAGCCGGGACCGACTAGCGGGGGACCAAGAGACCCAGTACTTC,CASSRDRLAGDQETQYF,TRBJ2-5,TRBV7-8,.,TRBD2
TGTGCCAGTAGTATGCGGCACCTGGGAGCTAGCACAGATACGCAGTATTTT,CASSMRHLGASTDTQYF,TRBJ2-3,TRBV19,few,.